This T cell receptor (beta chain) was sequenced during a study of shared clonotypes between healthy human individuals. For the study at large: A couple of women and a few men aged 18 to 49 made up the donors.

A CD45RA-negative memory subset and a CD45RA+ naive subset were separated from the CD4+ cells. The CDR3 length is 15 residues. The germline V gene has CDR1 SQVTM and CDR2 ANQGSEA. Trimming at V came to 4 bases and at J to 6 bases, leaving 9 bases not matched to a gene. Sequenced by immunoSEQ multiplex PCR; TCRdb stores in-frame clones only, minus some. This table holds some 790,000 clones, approximately 77% found once. The chain combines TRBV29-1 with TRBJ2-3, with 11 bases lining up with TRBD2. This receptor was identified in a woman in her thirties in good health. Sample: memory CD4+ T cells sorted from blood. Subset specified: CD45RA-negative fraction. The chain's CDR3 is CSVAGSGRAADTQYF. Written as DNA, the CDR3 is TGCAGCGTTGCAGGTAGCGGGAGGGCCGCTGATACGCAGTATTTT.